This T cell receptor beta chain emerged from a study of T-cell reconstitution after alpha-beta-depleted transplantation in children. Study-wide results and caveats: Where alpha-beta T cells came from about two months after transplant was reportedly several hundred expanded graft clones. Fresh T-cell production supplied most of the T-cell counts and diversity seen one year after transplant. The origin of high day-60 TCRbeta diversity in some patients lay in surviving recipient T cells and thymic progenitors.

There are many counts of this clonotype. What it recognizes is unknown. For TCRbeta, the library was prepared with unique molecular identifiers. In TCRdb, the PCR reads were re-called with MiXCR into one record per CDR3 protein. The sample holds about 590,000 distinct CDR3 sequences, over 10% seen once. The TCR originated in a male patient between 5 and 17 years old who had a stem cell transplant for acute myeloid leukemia, so the T cells may come from the graft donor. The specimen comprised PBMCs, mostly from graft donor cells, sampled 360 days after TCRalphabeta/CD19-depleted stem cell transplant.

CDR3 sequence: CASSPRDRRNTEAFF. The CDR3 coding sequence is TGTGCCAGCAGCCCCCGGGACAGGAGGAACACTGAAGCTTTCTTT. This chain connects TRBV3-1 to TRBJ1-1; 8 bases line up with TRBD1. The V and J ends lost 4 bases and 1 base, in that order; junction bases with no gene match: 5. Germline-derived CDR1 and CDR2 are LGHDT and YNNKEL (reference sequence). The CDR3 sequence is 15 residues long.